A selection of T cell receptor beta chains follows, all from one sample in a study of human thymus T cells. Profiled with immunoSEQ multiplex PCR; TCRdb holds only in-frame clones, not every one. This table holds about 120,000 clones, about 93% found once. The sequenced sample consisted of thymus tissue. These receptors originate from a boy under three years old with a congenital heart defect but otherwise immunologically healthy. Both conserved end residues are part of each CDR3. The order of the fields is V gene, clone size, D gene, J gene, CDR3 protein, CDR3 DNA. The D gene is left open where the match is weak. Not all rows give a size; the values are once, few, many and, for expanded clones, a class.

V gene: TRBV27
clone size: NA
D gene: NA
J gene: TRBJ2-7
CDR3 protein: CASSRVGGHEQYF
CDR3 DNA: TGTGCCAGCAGTCGAGTAGGGGGTCACGAGCAGTACTTC

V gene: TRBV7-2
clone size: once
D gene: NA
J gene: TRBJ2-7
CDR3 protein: CASSGRLGYEQYF
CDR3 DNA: TGTGCCAGCAGCGGGCGACTGGGCTACGAGCAGTACTTC

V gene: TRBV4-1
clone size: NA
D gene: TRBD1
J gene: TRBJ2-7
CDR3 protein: CASSQADRVRSEQYF
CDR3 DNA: TGCGCCAGCAGCCAAGCGGACAGGGTCCGAAGCGAGCAGTACTTC

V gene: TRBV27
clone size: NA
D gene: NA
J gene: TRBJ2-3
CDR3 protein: CAIGTASSDTQYF
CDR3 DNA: TGTGCCATCGGGACGGCATCCTCAGATACGCAGTATTTT

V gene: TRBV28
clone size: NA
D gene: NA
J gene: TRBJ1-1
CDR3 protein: CATARPSEAFF
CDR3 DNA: TGTGCCACCGCACGTCCCTCTGAAGCTTTCTTT

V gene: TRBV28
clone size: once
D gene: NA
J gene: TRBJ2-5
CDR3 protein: CASNPWDGQETQYF
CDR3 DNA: TGTGCCAGCAATCCTTGGGACGGTCAAGAGACCCAGTACTTC

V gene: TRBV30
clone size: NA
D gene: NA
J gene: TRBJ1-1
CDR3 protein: CALTGSGNTEAFF
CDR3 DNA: TGTGCCCTTACAGGTTCGGGAAACACTGAAGCTTTCTTT

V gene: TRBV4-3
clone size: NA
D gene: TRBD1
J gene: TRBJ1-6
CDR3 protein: CASSSGQGNSPLHF
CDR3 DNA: TGCGCCAGCAGCAGCGGACAGGGTAACTCACCCCTCCACTTT

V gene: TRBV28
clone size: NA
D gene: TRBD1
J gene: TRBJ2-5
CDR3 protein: CASTPRTGDRDQYF
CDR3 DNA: TGTGCCAGCACCCCGCGGACAGGGGATCGGGACCAGTACTTC

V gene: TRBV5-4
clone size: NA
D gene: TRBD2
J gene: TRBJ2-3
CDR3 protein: CASSPGLAGGASTDTQYF
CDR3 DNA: TGTGCCAGCAGCCCCGGACTAGCGGGGGGGGCCAGCACAGATACGCAGTATTTT

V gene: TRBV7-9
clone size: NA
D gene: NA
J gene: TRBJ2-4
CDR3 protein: CASAQGGAIAKNIQYF
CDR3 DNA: TGTGCCAGCGCCCAGGGGGGGGCTATAGCCAAAAACATTCAGTACTTC

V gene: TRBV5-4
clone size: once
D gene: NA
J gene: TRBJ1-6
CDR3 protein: CASSSRARDSYNSPLHF
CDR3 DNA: TGTGCCAGCAGCTCTAGGGCCCGGGACTCTTATAATTCACCCCTCCACTTT

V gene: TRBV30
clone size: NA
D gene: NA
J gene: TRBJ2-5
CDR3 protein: CALTYRRYQETQYF
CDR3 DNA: TGTGCCTTAACTTACAGGAGGTACCAAGAGACCCAGTACTTC

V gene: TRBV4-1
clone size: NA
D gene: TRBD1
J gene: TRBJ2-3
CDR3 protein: CASRRDRDLTDTQYF
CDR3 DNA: TGCGCCAGTAGGCGAGACAGGGACCTCACAGATACGCAGTATTTT

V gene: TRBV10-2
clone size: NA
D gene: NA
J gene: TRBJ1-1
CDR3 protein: CASSEEEQGEDTEAFF
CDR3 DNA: TGCGCCAGCAGTGAAGAGGAGCAGGGCGAGGACACTGAAGCTTTCTTT

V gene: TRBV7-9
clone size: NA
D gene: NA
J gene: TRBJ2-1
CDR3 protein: CASSWDNEQFF
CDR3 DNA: TGTGCCAGCAGCTGGGATAATGAGCAGTTCTTC

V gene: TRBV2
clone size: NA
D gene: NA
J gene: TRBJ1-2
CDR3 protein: CASTGRVDYGYTF
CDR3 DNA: TGTGCCAGCACGGGGAGGGTGGACTATGGCTACACCTTC

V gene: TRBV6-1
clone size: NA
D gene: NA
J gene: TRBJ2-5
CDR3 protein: CASSERSSCGTQYF
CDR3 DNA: TGTGCCAGCAGTGAAAGGTCTAGTTGCGGGACCCAGTACTTC

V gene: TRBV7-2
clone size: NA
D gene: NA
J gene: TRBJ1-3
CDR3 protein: CASSLEWRESTGNTIYF
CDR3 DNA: TGTGCCAGCAGCTTAGAATGGCGGGAGAGTACAGGAAACACCATATATTTT

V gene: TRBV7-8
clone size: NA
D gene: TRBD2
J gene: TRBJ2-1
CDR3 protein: CASSLAGGGALGYNEQFF
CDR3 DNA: TGTGCCAGCAGCTTAGCTGGCGGGGGGGCCCTGGGGTACAATGAGCAGTTCTTC

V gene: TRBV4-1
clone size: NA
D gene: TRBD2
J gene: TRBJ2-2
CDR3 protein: CASSQGILAGPTGELFF
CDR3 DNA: TGCGCCAGCAGCCAAGGTATACTAGCGGGGCCAACCGGGGAGCTGTTTTTT

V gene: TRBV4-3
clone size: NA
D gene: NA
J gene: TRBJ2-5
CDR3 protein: CASSPRVQETQYF
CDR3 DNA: TGCGCCAGCAGCCCCAGGGTTCAAGAGACCCAGTACTTC

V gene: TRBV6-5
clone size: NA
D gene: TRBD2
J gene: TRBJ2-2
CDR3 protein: CASSYRGGPNTGELFF
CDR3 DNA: TGTGCCAGCAGTTATCGCGGGGGGCCTAACACCGGGGAGCTGTTTTTT

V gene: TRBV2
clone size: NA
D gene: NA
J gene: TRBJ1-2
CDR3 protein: CASSEAVGGIGYGYTF
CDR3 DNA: TGTGCCAGCAGTGAAGCAGTCGGGGGTATCGGCTATGGCTACACCTTC

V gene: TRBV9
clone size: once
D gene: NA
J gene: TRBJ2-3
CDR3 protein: CASSVGLATLGDTQYF
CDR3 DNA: TGTGCCAGCAGCGTAGGGTTAGCGACCCTGGGAGATACGCAGTATTTT

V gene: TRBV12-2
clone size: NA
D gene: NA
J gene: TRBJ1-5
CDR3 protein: CASRLDYQPQHF
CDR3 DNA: TGTGCAAGTCGCTTAGACTATCAGCCCCAGCATTTT

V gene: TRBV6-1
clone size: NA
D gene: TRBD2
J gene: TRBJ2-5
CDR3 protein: CASSVLQRGGQETQYF
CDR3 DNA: TGTGCCAGCAGTGTACTACAGCGGGGGGGCCAAGAGACCCAGTACTTC

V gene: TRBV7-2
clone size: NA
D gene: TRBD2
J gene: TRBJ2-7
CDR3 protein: CASSRAGAIYEQYF
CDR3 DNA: TGTGCCAGCAGCAGAGCGGGGGCCATCTACGAGCAGTACTTC

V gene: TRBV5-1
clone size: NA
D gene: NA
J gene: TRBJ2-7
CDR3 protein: CASSLAWGQLDEQYF
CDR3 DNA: TGCGCCAGCAGCCTGGCGTGGGGCCAGCTGGACGAGCAGTACTTC

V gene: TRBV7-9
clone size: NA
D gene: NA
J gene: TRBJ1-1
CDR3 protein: CASSAGALGRGTEAFF
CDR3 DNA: TGTGCCAGCAGCGCAGGAGCCCTCGGGCGGGGCACTGAAGCTTTCTTT

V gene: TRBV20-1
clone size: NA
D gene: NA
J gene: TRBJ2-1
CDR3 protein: CSARGDHEQFF
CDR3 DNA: TGCAGTGCTAGAGGCGACCATGAGCAGTTCTTC

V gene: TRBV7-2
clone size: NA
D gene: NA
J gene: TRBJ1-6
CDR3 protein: CASSLGGHRNSPLHF
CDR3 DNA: TGTGCCAGCAGCTTGGGGGGACACCGGAATTCACCCCTCCACTTT

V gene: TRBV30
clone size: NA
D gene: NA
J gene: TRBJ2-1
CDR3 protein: CAWSTSGWRNDEQFF
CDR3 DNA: TGTGCCTGGAGTACCAGCGGGTGGAGGAACGATGAGCAGTTCTTC

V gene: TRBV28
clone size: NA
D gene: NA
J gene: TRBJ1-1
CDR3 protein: CASSLWTQGAARLNTEAFF
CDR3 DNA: TGTGCCAGCAGTTTATGGACCCAAGGGGCAGCCAGGCTGAACACTGAAGCTTTCTTT

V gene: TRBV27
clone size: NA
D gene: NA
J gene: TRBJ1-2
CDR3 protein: CASSLGGSYGYTF
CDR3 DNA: TGTGCCAGCAGTTTGGGGGGCAGCTATGGCTACACCTTC

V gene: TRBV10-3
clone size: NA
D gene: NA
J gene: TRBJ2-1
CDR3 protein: CAISPLGAPYNEQFF
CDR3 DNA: TGTGCCATCAGTCCCCTGGGAGCCCCCTACAATGAGCAGTTCTTC

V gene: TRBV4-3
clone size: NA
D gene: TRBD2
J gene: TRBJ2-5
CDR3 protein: CASSQASAGGPETQYF
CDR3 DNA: TGCGCCAGCAGCCAAGCGAGCGCGGGGGGTCCGGAGACCCAGTACTTC

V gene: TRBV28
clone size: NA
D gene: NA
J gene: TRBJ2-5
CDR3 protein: CASSLWRGGWETQYF
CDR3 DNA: TGTGCCAGCAGTTTATGGAGGGGGGGTTGGGAGACCCAGTACTTC

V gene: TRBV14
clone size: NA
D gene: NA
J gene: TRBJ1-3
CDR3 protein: CASSQPAGRKKNSGNTIYF
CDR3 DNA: TGTGCCAGCAGTCAACCGGCAGGGAGAAAAAAGAACTCTGGAAACACCATATATTTT

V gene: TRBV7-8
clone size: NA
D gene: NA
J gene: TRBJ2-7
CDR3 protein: CASSFRHALPYEQYF
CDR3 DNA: TGTGCCAGCAGCTTTCGACACGCACTTCCCTACGAGCAGTACTTC

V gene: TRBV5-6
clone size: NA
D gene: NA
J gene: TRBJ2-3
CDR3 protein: CASSKPGLRMTDTQYF
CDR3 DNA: TGTGCCAGCAGCAAACCGGGATTAAGAATGACAGATACGCAGTATTTT

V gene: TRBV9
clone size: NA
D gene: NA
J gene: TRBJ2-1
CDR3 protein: CASPRNSEFF
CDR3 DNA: TGTGCCAGCCCCAGGAATTCCGAGTTCTTC

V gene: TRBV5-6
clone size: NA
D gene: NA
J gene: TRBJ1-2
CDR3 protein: CASSLQARGYTF
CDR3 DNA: TGTGCCAGCAGCTTACAGGCCAGGGGCTACACCTTC

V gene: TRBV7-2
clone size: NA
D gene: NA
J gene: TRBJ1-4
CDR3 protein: CASSLGEGPNEKLFF
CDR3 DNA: TGTGCCAGCAGCTTAGGTGAGGGGCCCAATGAAAAACTGTTTTTT

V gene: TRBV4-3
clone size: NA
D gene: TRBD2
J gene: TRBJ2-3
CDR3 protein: CASSQDGRASGGVDTQYF
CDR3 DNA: TGCGCCAGCAGCCAAGATGGCCGGGCTAGCGGGGGGGTAGATACGCAGTATTTT

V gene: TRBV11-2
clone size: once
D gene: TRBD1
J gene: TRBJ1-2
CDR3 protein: CASSPTGWGGYTF
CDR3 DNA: TGTGCCAGCAGCCCGACAGGGTGGGGTGGCTACACCTTC

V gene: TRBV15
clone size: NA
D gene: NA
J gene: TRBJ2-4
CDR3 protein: CATSRFPWLAKNIQYF
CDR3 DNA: TGTGCCACCAGCAGGTTCCCCTGGCTAGCCAAAAACATTCAGTACTTC

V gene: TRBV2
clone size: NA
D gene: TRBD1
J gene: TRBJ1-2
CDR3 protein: CASSGGQGLYGYTF
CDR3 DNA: TGTGCCAGCAGTGGGGGACAGGGTCTCTATGGCTACACCTTC

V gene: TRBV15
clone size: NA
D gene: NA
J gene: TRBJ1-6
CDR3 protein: CATSRDGLYLGRRSPLHF
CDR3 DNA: TGTGCCACCAGCAGAGATGGACTCTACTTGGGACGTCGGTCACCCCTCCACTTT

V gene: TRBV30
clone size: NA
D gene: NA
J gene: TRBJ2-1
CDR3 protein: CAWATVGIDEQFF
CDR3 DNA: TGTGCCTGGGCGACCGTGGGGATCGACGAGCAGTTCTTC

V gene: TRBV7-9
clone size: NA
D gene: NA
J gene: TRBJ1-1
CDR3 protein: CASSLEGLGVNTEAFF
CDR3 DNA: TGTGCCAGCAGCTTAGAGGGGCTCGGCGTGAACACTGAAGCTTTCTTT